The 25 T cell receptor beta chains below all came from one sample that was sequenced in a study of blood T cell repertoires in COVID-19. The table came from immunoSEQ multiplex PCR; TCRdb's copy has only in-frame clones and leaves some out. The profile shows about 170,000 clones, 84% of them singletons. The sample was peripheral blood. These receptors all come from a woman in her sixties or seventies with COVID-19, enrolled during active disease.

The chain employs TRBV5-8 and TRBJ1-2; TRBD1 matches at 7 bases. J gave up 2 bases and V 0 bases, and 4 bases lay outside the gene matches. The CDR3 spans 15 residues. Per the germline V gene, CDR1 is SGHTS and CDR2 is YDEGEE. The CDR3 is CASSLGAGGNYGYTF. CDR3 nucleotide sequence: TGTGCCAGCAGCTTGGGGGCAGGGGGGAACTATGGCTACACCTTC.

This sequence joins TRBV12-5 and TRBJ1-5, with 8 bases matching TRBD1. The CDR3 runs to 21 residues. The germline V gene encodes CDR1 LGHNT and CDR2 FRNRAP. The J segment lost 0 bases and the V segment lost 0 bases, leaving 16 bases of the junction unmatched. The CDR3 region is CASGLVLSPDRVMNSNQPQHF. CDR3 sequence (DNA): TGTGCTAGTGGTTTGGTACTTTCCCCGGACAGGGTAATGAATAGCAATCAGCCCCAGCATTTT.

The J gene is TRBJ2-3, the V gene TRBV29-1, with 9 bases fitting TRBD2. V was pared by 6 bases and J by 5 bases, with 15 bases of the junction left unmatched. The CDR3 extends over 16 amino acids. Germline V gene sequence: CDR1 SQVTM, CDR2 ANQGSEA. DNA of the CDR3: TGCAGCGTCCGAGGGGTAGCGGGAGCGGTAGTAGATACGCAGTATTTT. Translating it yields CSVRGVAGAVVDTQYF.

This sequence joins TRBV30 and TRBJ1-2, with a tentative D call TRBD1 (5 bases). V dropped 4 bases and J dropped 5 bases, with 17 bases sitting between them. The CDR3 is made up of 14 amino acids. In germline, CDR1 is GTSNPN, CDR2 SVGIG (reference sequence). The CDR3 reads CAWIKGARGYGYTF. The CDR3 region has the DNA TGTGCCTGGATAAAAGGGGCGCGCGGATATGGCTACACCTTC.

The chain links TRBV5-1 to TRBJ2-7, with 7 bases that match TRBD1. The trim removed 4 bases at V and 1 base at J, leaving 8 bases unmatched. The CDR3 totals 15 residues. Looked up from germline, CDR1 is SGHRS and CDR2 is YFSETQ. CDR3 in amino acids: CASSGTGTVSYEQYF. CDR3 bases: TGCGCCAGCAGCGGAACCGGGACAGTATCCTACGAGCAGTACTTC.

The V and J genes are TRBV6-1 and TRBJ1-2, with a weak D call TRBD1 (5 bases). The germline V gene has CDR1 MNHNS and CDR2 SASEGT. The V end lost 3 bases, the J end lost 4 bases, and 6 bases lay between the germline ends. The CDR3 is 12 amino acids. The chain's CDR3 is CASSDRAYGYTF. The DNA of the CDR3 is TGTGCCAGCAGTGACAGGGCCTATGGCTACACCTTC.

This sequence joins TRBV3-1 (or the pseudogene TRBV3-2) and TRBJ1-1, with D tentatively TRBD1 (5 bases). Germline values: CDR1 LGHDT, CDR2 YNNKEL (reference sequence). The CDR3 consists of 11 residues. V was trimmed by 1 base and J by 9 bases, leaving 6 bases between them. Here the CDR3 reads CASSQAGQAFF. The CDR3 nucleotides read TGTGCCAGCAGCCAAGCAGGGCAAGCTTTCTTT.

V usage is TRBV6-5 and J usage is TRBJ1-1, with a weak D call TRBD1 (6 bases). The V and J ends lost 6 bases and 2 bases respectively, with 10 bases between them. The CDR3 consists of 13 residues. CDR1 MNHEY and CDR2 SVGAGI come from the germline V gene. The chain's CDR3 is CASSPRGNTEAFF. The CDR3, as DNA: TGTGCCAGCAGCCCCAGGGGAAACACTGAAGCTTTCTTT.

The chain employs TRBV27 and TRBJ2-7, with TRBD2 as a possible D gene (5 bases). Germline CDR1 MNHEY, CDR2 SMNVEV (reference sequence). V gave up 4 bases and J gave up 1 base, with 14 bases separating them. The CDR3 totals 15 residues. The CDR3, as DNA: TGTGCCAGCAGTTCCCTCGACTCGGGGTCCTACGAGCAGTACTTC. Its protein is CASSSLDSGSYEQYF.

In its sample, this clone was seen a few times. The V gene is TRBV2, the J gene TRBJ1-1; 8 bases fit TRBD1. V was pared by 0 bases and J by 7 bases, with 4 bases of the junction left unmatched. Germline V gene lookup returns CDR1 SNHLY and CDR2 FYNNEI. This CDR3 is built from 14 residues. CDR3 protein: CASSEARQGNEAFF. The CDR3 nucleotides are TGTGCCAGCAGTGAAGCTCGACAGGGGAATGAAGCTTTCTTT.

This clone was observed a few times. The chain is built from TRBV20-1 and TRBJ2-7; no firm D call. V lost 4 bases and J lost 6, with 10 bases in between. CDR1 and CDR2 from the germline V gene are DFQATT and SNEGSKA (reference sequence). The CDR3 contains 11 residues. In DNA form, the CDR3 reads TGCAGTGCTACCGACACCCTCGAGCAGTACGTC. This translates into CSATDTLEQYV.

This clone was picked up one time. One junction end does not reproduce the germline sequence, and a read error may be involved. The V gene is TRBV7-8, the J gene TRBJ2-2; possibly TRBD2 for D (7 bases). The germline CDR1 and CDR2 sequences are SGHVS and FQNEAQ. CDR3 length: 15 amino acids. CDR3 protein: CASSLNARGAGELFF. DNA for the CDR3: TGTGCCAGCAGCTTAAACGCCCGGGGGGCCGGAGAGCTGTTTTTT.

The chain links TRBV6-5 to TRBJ1-2; D ambiguous. Per the germline V gene, CDR1 is MNHEY and CDR2 is SVGAGI. Deletions cut 2 bases from V and 0 bases from J, with 10 bases between. This CDR3 comprises 15 residues. CDR3 region: CASSYQQPSNYGYTF. The CDR3 region has the DNA TGTGCCAGCAGTTACCAACAGCCGTCTAACTATGGCTACACCTTC.

The gene calls are TRBV6-4 and TRBJ2-1; tentatively, D is TRBD2 (6 bases). From germline, CDR1 is MRHNA and CDR2 SNTAGT. The CDR3 covers 14 residues. V was clipped by 3 bases and J by 7 bases, with 13 bases between them. The DNA of the CDR3 is TGTGCCAGCAGTGAGGAGGGATCTAGAAATGAGCAGTTCTTC. Translation gives CASSEEGSRNEQFF.

V and J are TRBV7-8 and TRBJ1-5; 8 positions match TRBD1. The V and J ends lost 1 base and 4 bases, in that order; junction bases with no gene match: 3. From germline, CDR1 is SGHVS and CDR2 FQNEAQ. The CDR3 totals 15 residues. DNA of the CDR3: TGTGCCAGCAGCTTAGGAGGGACAGGAAATCAGCCCCAGCATTTT. Residues: CASSLGGTGNQPQHF. Based on the CDR3 plus reference TRBV7-8 and TRBJ1-5, the full variable domain is GAGVSQSPRYKVAKRGQDVALRCDPISGHVSLFWYQQALGQGPEFLTYFQNEAQLDKSGLPSDRFFAERPEGSVSTLKIQRTQQEDSAVYLCASSLGGTGNQPQHFGDGTRLSIL.

V and J are TRBV2 and TRBJ1-5, with 9 bases fitting TRBD1. The J segment lost 5 bases and the V segment lost 4 bases, leaving 12 bases of the junction unmatched. The CDR3 covers 17 residues. The germline gives CDR1 SNHLY, CDR2 FYNNEI. The CDR3 region is CASSGRSGQGYYQPQHF. In DNA, the CDR3 is TGTGCCAGCAGTGGCAGATCGGGACAGGGTTATTATCAGCCCCAGCATTTT.

This chain connects TRBV5-1 to TRBJ2-7; D call uncertain. This CDR3 has 14 residues. Germline values: CDR1 SGHRS, CDR2 YFSETQ. V was trimmed by 4 bases and J by 4 bases, leaving 15 bases between them. The CDR3 reads CASSETAVGYEQYF. The CDR3 nucleotides read TGCGCCAGCAGCGAGACGGCGGTCGGGTACGAGCAGTACTTC.

The V and J genes are TRBV2 and TRBJ2-7, with a weak D call TRBD1 (6 bases). CDR1 is SNHLY and CDR2 is FYNNEI in the germline V gene. V gave up 6 bases and J gave up 6 bases, with 15 bases separating them. The CDR3 covers 13 residues. CDR3 DNA: TGTGCCAGCAGGGAGATGGACAGTCCCGAGCAGTACGTC. Translating gives CASREMDSPEQYV.

The chain is built from TRBV28 and TRBJ1-2; 9 nucleotides agree with TRBD1. V lost 5 bases to trimming and J lost 4 bases; unmatched junction nucleotides: 8. The CDR3 is made up of 15 amino acids. The V gene's germline CDR1 is MDHEN and CDR2 SYDVKM. This CDR3 reads CASSLHRGQSYGYTF. As DNA, the CDR3 is TGTGCCAGCAGTCTCCACAGGGGGCAGAGCTATGGCTACACCTTC.

The table lists this clone with a few counts. This chain links TRBV30 with TRBJ1-4; D uncertain. From germline, CDR1 is GTSNPN and CDR2 SVGIG (reference sequence). The CDR3 extends over 14 amino acids. V lost 3 bases, J lost 3 bases, and 11 bases lay in between. The chain's CDR3 is CAWRAQSSNEKLFF. CDR3 DNA: TGTGCCTGGAGGGCACAGTCTTCTAATGAAAAACTGTTTTTT.

The chain has TRBV5-1 and TRBJ2-1, with a possible D match to TRBD1 (6 bases). Germline V CDR1 and CDR2: SGHRS, YFSETQ. The V end lost 4 bases, the J end lost 5 bases, and 10 bases lay between the germline ends. The CDR3 runs to 13 residues. The chain's CDR3 is CASSTTGNNEQFF. The CDR3 region has the DNA TGCGCCAGCAGCACCACAGGGAACAATGAGCAGTTCTTC.

The chain is built from TRBV7-9 and TRBJ2-7, with TRBD1 as a possible D gene (6 bases). Looked up from germline, CDR1 is SEHNR and CDR2 is FQNEAQ (reference sequence). Trimming shortened V by 5 bases and J by 6 bases, and 29 bases separated the two germline ends. The CDR3 length is 18 residues. For the CDR3, the DNA is TGTGCCAGCAGCAAAAGTGCAGGGGCGATCCGGAGAGGAGGCGAGCAGTACTTC. Translation gives CASSKSAGAIRRGGEQYF.

The table lists this clone with a few counts. The chain is built from TRBV11-2 and TRBJ1-1; TRBD1 aligns across 9 bases. Germline loops: CDR1 SGHAT, CDR2 FQNNGV. The CDR3 is 17 residues long. V dropped 5 bases and J dropped 4; count of bases not matched to a gene: 14. The CDR3 spells CASSGRPGQGLGTEAFF. The CDR3 DNA follows: TGTGCCAGCAGCGGACGGCCGGGACAGGGCTTGGGCACTGAAGCTTTCTTT.

This sequence joins TRBV11-3 and TRBJ2-5; 7 bases align to TRBD2. The CDR3 extends over 14 amino acids. Germline lookup yields CDR1 SGHNT and CDR2 YENEEA. V shed 5 bases and J 2 bases; nucleotides not matched to a gene: 5. The CDR3, as DNA: TGTGCCAGCAGCCCAGCGGGGAGGCAAGAGACCCAGTACTTC. This translates into CASSPAGRQETQYF.

This chain connects TRBV9 to TRBJ2-5; 13 bases are a match to TRBD2. V was pared by 3 bases and J by 2 bases, with 4 bases of the junction left unmatched. This CDR3 has 16 residues. From germline, CDR1 is SGDLS and CDR2 YYNGEE. The CDR3 nucleotides read TGTGCCAGCAGCGCCGGACTAGCGGGGGCACAAGAGACCCAGTACTTC. Protein sequence: CASSAGLAGAQETQYF.